The 10 T cell receptor beta chains below all came from one sample that was sequenced in a study of CD8 T cells in ankylosing spondylitis. Notes on the study in general: A motif of roughly 8 highly homologous TCR beta variants was seen as apparently characteristic of ankylosing spondylitis blood.

TCRdb analysed the 5' RACE reads with MiXCR anew, one entry per CDR3 protein. The profile shows around 94,000 distinct CDR3 sequences, roughly 10% of them singletons. These TCRs are of unknown antigen specificity. Material for sequencing was blood, either unsorted or a sorted T cell fraction (not recorded which). Every receptor here comes from a male donor with ankylosing spondylitis.

The chain employs TRBV6-1 and TRBJ2-7; 9 bases fit TRBD2. The germline CDR1 and CDR2 sequences are MNHNS and SASEGT. The junction had 16 bases not matched to a gene; V was cut back by 10 bases and J by 6 bases. CDR3 length equals 15 residues. Here the CDR3 DNA reads TGTGCCACTTCCTTAGCGGGAGAAGGAATTGGCGAGCAGTACGTC. It is translated as CATSLAGEGIGEQYV.

For this clonotype: With a much larger clone just one base away, this may be a read error. This chain connects TRBV24-1 to TRBJ2-7; tentative D call: TRBD2 (5 bases). The CDR3 has 15 residues. CDR1 is KGHDR and CDR2 is SFDVKD in the germline V gene. The ends were cut back, 6 bases at V and 1 base at J, with 15 bases in the middle. This CDR3 is CATSNPPADSYEQYV. The CDR3 DNA reads TGTGCCACCAGTAATCCCCCAGCGGATTCCTACGAGCAGTACGTC.

This clonotype appeared a few times. V gene TRBV5-1 combines with J gene TRBJ2-1; perhaps TRBD2 as D (6 bases). Germline lookup yields CDR1 SGHRS and CDR2 YFSETQ. CDR3 length: 16 amino acids. V was trimmed by 4 bases and J by 3 bases, leaving 17 bases between them. In DNA form, the CDR3 reads TGCGCCAGCAGCCCTGAGGGAGTGGGAGGCTACAATGAGCAGTTCTTC. Translation: CASSPEGVGGYNEQFF.

On this clonotype itself: A much larger clone sits a single nucleotide away, making a read error possible. The chain employs TRBV5-6 and TRBJ2-1; D is possibly TRBD1 or TRBD2 (5 bases each). V was trimmed by 4 bases and J by 8 bases, leaving 10 bases between them. CDR1 and CDR2 from the germline V gene are SGHDT and YYEEEE. The CDR3 loop spans 12 amino acids. CDR3 protein: CASSPGRDEQFF. In nucleotides, the CDR3 is TGTGCCAGCAGCCCGGGGCGCGATGAGCAGTTCTTC.

This clonotype occurred a few times. This chain uses TRBV5-1 with TRBJ2-7; 9 bases line up with TRBD1. J lost 3 bases, V lost 3 bases, and 4 bases had no gene match. Per germline, CDR1 SGHRS and CDR2 YFSETQ. The CDR3 loop spans 14 amino acids. CDR3 sequence reads: CASSWGTGNYEQYF. CDR3 DNA: TGCGCCAGCAGCTGGGGGACAGGGAACTACGAGCAGTACTTC.

This clonotype has ten or more counts. The chain uses TRBV5-1 and TRBJ1-4; 7 nucleotides line up with TRBD1. With 3 bases clipped from V and 6 bases from J, the junction kept 5 bases outside the gene matches. Germline CDR1 and CDR2: SGHRS and YFSETQ. CDR3 length: 14 amino acids. For the CDR3, the DNA is TGCGCCAGCAGCTGGGGACAGCCTGATGAAAAACTGTTTTTT. It translates to CASSWGQPDEKLFF.

In this sample, this clonotype turned up many times. The CDR3 region is CASSFSYMNTEAFF. The DNA of the CDR3 is TGTGCCAGCAGTTTTTCCTACATGAACACTGAAGCTTTCTTT. The chain has TRBV28 and TRBJ1-1, with D unclear. Germline V gene sequence: CDR1 MDHEN, CDR2 SYDVKM. Trimming left V 3 bases short and J 0 bases short, with 8 bases between. This CDR3 has 14 residues.

Many counts were recorded for this clonotype. The CDR3: CSGDRDNEQFF. The CDR3 DNA follows: TGCAGCGGGGACAGGGACAATGAGCAGTTCTTC. This chain joins TRBV29-1 and TRBJ2-1, with 9 bases that match TRBD1. Trimming at V came to 7 bases and at J to 5 bases, leaving 0 bases not matched to a gene. CDR1 SQVTM and CDR2 ANQGSEA come from the germline V gene. The CDR3 extends over 11 amino acids.

The J gene is TRBJ2-1, the V gene TRBV25-1; the D gene is possibly TRBD1 (5 bases). Per the germline V gene, CDR1 is MGHDK and CDR2 is SYGVNS. Trimming left V 4 bases short and J 6 bases short, with 16 bases between. There are 15 residues in the CDR3. CDR3 in DNA: TGTGCCAGCAGTGGGGTTGGGGCAAAGGGCAATGAGCAGTTCTTC. The encoded protein is CASSGVGAKGNEQFF.

The V and J genes are TRBV20-1 and TRBJ1-2; TRBD1 might be the D (5 bases). Trimming left V 1 base short and J 3 bases short, with 9 bases between. From germline, CDR1 is DFQATT and CDR2 SNEGSKA (reference sequence). The CDR3 is 13 amino acids. For the CDR3, the DNA is TGCAGTGCTAGAGTAGCAGGGTACTATGGCTACACCTTC. It translates to CSARVAGYYGYTF.